Each of the 7 T cell receptor beta chains below was sequenced from the same sample in a study of PD-L1 blockade in urothelial cancer. Specified time point: peripheral blood 6 weeks after treatment start. The protocol was immunoSEQ multiplex PCR, while the TCRdb copy is restricted to in-frame clones and leaves out a portion. The repertoire has about 120,000 clones, roughly 83% of them found once; the top ten carry roughly 2.6%. The specimen was PBMCs, collected around atezolizumab (anti-PD-L1) treatment. These receptors all stem from a man aged 45 to 65 with urothelial cancer.

The chain recombines TRBV7-9 with TRBJ2-1; TRBD2 might be the D (5 bases). This CDR3 is 13 amino acids long. Trimming took off 5 bases at V and 8 bases at J, with 13 bases between the two ends. The germline gives CDR1 SEHNR, CDR2 FQNEAQ (reference sequence). Here the CDR3 DNA reads TGTGCCAGCAGCCCACGAGGGCCGGATGAGCAGTTCTTC. Encoded protein: CASSPRGPDEQFF.

The CDR3 DNA reads TGTGCCAGCAGCCCTCGGGCGGGAGGTAGTGTACGGCAGTTCTTC. This codes for CASSPRAGGSVRQFF. The V call is TRBV2, the J call TRBJ2-1; TRBD2 aligns across 8 bases. With 6 bases clipped from V and 12 bases from J, the junction kept 16 bases outside the gene matches. Per germline, CDR1 SNHLY and CDR2 FYNNEI. This CDR3 spans 15 amino acids.

This clone has only one observation. The chain carries TRBV11-2 and TRBJ2-2, with TRBD2 as a possible D gene (5 bases). The CDR3 length is 15 residues. CDR1 is SGHAT and CDR2 is FQNNGV in the germline V gene. Trimming left V 5 bases short and J 3 bases short, with 13 bases between. CDR3 nucleotides: TGTGCCAGCAGCCCCACCGGGATCGACACCGGGGAGCTGTTTTTT. Its protein product is CASSPTGIDTGELFF.

The chain joins TRBV10-3 to TRBJ1-1; 10 nucleotides agree with TRBD1. The CDR3 extends over 13 amino acids. Germline V lookup: CDR1 ENHRY, CDR2 SYGVKD. V trimming: 10 bases; J trimming: 3 bases; junction bases outside the gene matches: 5. The CDR3 DNA is TGTGCCAGCGGACAGGGGGAATACACTGAAGCTTTCTTT. This codes for CASGQGEYTEAFF.

The V gene is TRBV29-1, the J gene TRBJ1-5; TRBD1 might be the D (5 bases). V gave up 5 bases and J gave up 4 bases, with 9 bases separating them. Germline CDR1 and CDR2: SQVTM and ANQGSEA. This CDR3 has 12 amino acids. CDR3 coding DNA: TGCAGCGTTAGGGAGGGGAATCAGCCCCAGCATTTT. It is translated as CSVREGNQPQHF. The variable domain in full, completed from reference TRBV29-1 and TRBJ1-5, reads SAVISQKPSRDICQRGTSLTIQCQVDSQVTMMFWYRQQPGQSLTLIATANQGSEATYESGFVIDKFPISRPNLTFSTLTVSNMSPEDSSIYLCSVREGNQPQHFGDGTRLSIL.

The chain is built from TRBV30 and TRBJ2-3; tentative D call: TRBD1 (5 bases). Trimming took 1 base from V and 6 from J, leaving 8 bases between them. This CDR3 contains 12 residues. Germline CDR1 is GTSNPN and CDR2 is SVGIG (reference sequence). The DNA for the CDR3 is TGTGCCTGGAGTGAGGGGTATGATACGCAGTATTTT. Translated, it gives CAWSEGYDTQYF.

The chain uses TRBV7-4 and TRBJ2-7; the D gene is possibly TRBD1 (6 bases). V was shortened by 4 bases and J by 4 bases, with 23 bases between the two germline ends. The CDR3 is 17 residues long. Looked up from germline, CDR1 is SGHVT and CDR2 is SQSDAQ. CDR3 nucleotide sequence: TGTGCCAGCAGCTCCCGGACAGCCAACCGCCTCCTTTACGAGCAGTACTTC. It codes for CASSSRTANRLLYEQYF. The variable domain in full, with the rest retrieved from reference TRBV7-4 and TRBJ2-7, is GAGVSQSPRYKVAKRGRDVALRCDSISGHVTLYWYRQTLGQGSEVLTYSQSDAQRDKSGRPSGRFSAERPERSVSTLKIQRTEQGDSAVYLCASSSRTANRLLYEQYFGPGTRLTVT.